The 27 T cell receptor beta chains given below trace back to one sample, sequenced in a study of CD8 T cells in Susac syndrome. RNA amounts of roughly 0.45 to 1 ug underwent reverse transcription with random hexamers. TCRdb independently ran MiXCR on the immunoSEQ multiplex PCR reads; one entry per CDR3 protein. The sample lists around 130,000 distinct CDR3 sequences, around 85% occurring once. Sequenced: CD8+ T cells from PBMCs. The receptors come from a human donor with multiple sclerosis.

The rearrangement links TRBV2 to TRBJ2-2; 12 bases line up with TRBD2. The CDR3 runs 17 residues. Germline V gene data show CDR1 as SNHLY and CDR2 as FYNNEI. Germline trimming cut 4 bases from V and 2 bases from J; bases unmatched to any gene: 5. The CDR3 nucleotides read TGTGCCAGCAGTGCCGGACTAGCGGGAAGAAACACCGGGGAGCTGTTTTTT. This gives the protein CASSAGLAGRNTGELFF.

The rearrangement uses TRBV30 and TRBJ1-6; unclear D gene. The CDR3 has 13 amino acids. Germline CDR1 is GTSNPN and CDR2 is SVGIG (reference sequence). The V end was cut by 4 bases, the J end by 5 bases, with 9 bases between. The CDR3 sequence: CAWIWQDNSPLHF. The CDR3 DNA reads as TGTGCCTGGATTTGGCAGGATAATTCACCCCTCCACTTT. Supplemented by reference TRBV30 and TRBJ1-6, the full variable domain reads SQTIHQWPATLVQPVGSPLSLECTVEGTSNPNLYWYRQAAGRGLQLLFYSVGIGQISSEVPQNLSASRPQDRQFILSSKKLLLSDSGFYLCAWIWQDNSPLHFGNGTRLTVT.

The rearrangement joins TRBV7-9 to TRBJ2-4; D may be TRBD2 (5 bases). Trimming took 4 bases from V and 6 from J, leaving 13 bases between them. The CDR3 consists of 14 residues. Germline V CDR1 and CDR2: SEHNR, FQNEAQ (reference sequence). CDR3 sequence reads: CASSSRTATNIQYF. CDR3 sequence (DNA): TGTGCCAGCAGCTCCCGGACTGCTACAAACATTCAGTACTTC.

J is TRBJ1-1 and V is TRBV2; no reliable D call. This CDR3 is built from 14 residues. Germline CDR1 reads SNHLY; CDR2 reads FYNNEI. The V gene lost 4 bases and the J gene lost 2 bases, with 11 bases spanning the gap. CDR3 amino acids: CASSAWVLNTEAFF. CDR3 DNA: TGTGCCAGCAGTGCCTGGGTATTAAACACTGAAGCTTTCTTT.

J is TRBJ2-1 and V is TRBV12-3 or TRBV12-4; D gene unclear. The V and J ends lost 3 bases and 5 bases respectively, with 2 bases between them. The CDR3 contains 11 residues. The CDR3 loop is CASSFDNEQFF. Written as DNA, the CDR3 is TGTGCCAGCAGTTTTGACAATGAGCAGTTCTTC.

This clonotype was counted only a few times. This chain joins TRBV11-2 and TRBJ2-5, with 8 positions matching TRBD1. V was pared by 1 base and J by 3 bases, with 13 bases of the junction left unmatched. This CDR3 region has 18 residues. The V gene's germline CDR1 is SGHAT and CDR2 FQNNGV. CDR3 region: CASSLVGFVGTGEETQYF. CDR3 sequence (DNA): TGTGCCAGCAGCTTAGTAGGGTTTGTGGGGACAGGAGAAGAGACCCAGTACTTC.

The chain uses TRBV29-1 and TRBJ1-5; D is undetermined. CDR3 size: 12 residues. The germline CDR1 and CDR2 sequences are SQVTM and ANQGSEA. V lost 3 bases, J lost 5 bases, and 8 bases lay in between. This chain's CDR3 is CSVDEGDQPQHF. CDR3 coding DNA: TGCAGCGTTGATGAAGGAGATCAGCCCCAGCATTTT. Drawing the rest from reference TRBV29-1 and TRBJ1-5, the complete variable domain is SAVISQKPSRDICQRGTSLTIQCQVDSQVTMMFWYRQQPGQSLTLIATANQGSEATYESGFVIDKFPISRPNLTFSTLTVSNMSPEDSSIYLCSVDEGDQPQHFGDGTRLSIL.

This sequence joins TRBV19 and TRBJ1-5, with 8 bases that match TRBD1. The CDR3 consists of 15 residues. The germline gives CDR1 LNHDA, CDR2 SQIVND (reference sequence). V gave up 7 bases and J gave up 1 base; unmatched junction bases: 6. The CDR3: CASTPTGASNQPQHF. Written as DNA, the CDR3 is TGTGCCAGTACCCCGACAGGGGCGAGCAATCAGCCCCAGCATTTT.

The rearrangement links TRBV7-9 to TRBJ2-7; 9 bases match TRBD1. CDR1 and CDR2 (germline): SEHNR, FQNEAQ (reference sequence). The V segment lost 5 bases and the J segment 6 bases; nucleotides outside the gene matches: 8. The CDR3 is 14 residues long. The CDR3 coding sequence is TGTGCCAGCAGCAACGGGACAGGGTGGGGCGAGCAGTACGTC. Translation gives CASSNGTGWGEQYV.

The chain carries TRBV19 and TRBJ1-1; D call uncertain. Between the trimmed V and J ends, which lost 2 bases and 8 bases, there was a span of 12 bases. The CDR3 length is 13 residues. The germline gives CDR1 LNHDA, CDR2 SQIVND (reference sequence). The CDR3 nucleotides are TGTGCCAGTAGTATAAAGGCCGGCTTAGAAGCTTTCTTT. It encodes CASSIKAGLEAFF. Supplemented by reference TRBV19 and TRBJ1-1, the full variable domain reads DGGITQSPKYLFRKEGQNVTLSCEQNLNHDAMYWYRQDPGQGLRLIYYSQIVNDFQKGDIAEGYSVSREKKESFPLTVTSAQKNPTAFYLCASSIKAGLEAFFGQGTRLTVV.

The chain uses TRBV6-1 and TRBJ1-5; D not resolved. V lost 5 bases to trimming and J lost 7 bases, with 18 bases between them. Germline assignment: CDR1 MNHNS and CDR2 SASEGT. The CDR3 has 15 residues. CDR3: CASSKSGIASQPQHF. In DNA form, the CDR3 reads TGTGCCAGCAGTAAATCCGGGATAGCAAGCCAGCCCCAGCATTTT.

In its sample, this clonotype was seen a few times. V usage is TRBV21-1 and J usage is TRBJ2-7. TRBV21-1 has pseudogene status. This CDR3 has 17 amino acids. CDR3 amino acids: CARYETRRGTIPYEQYF. The CDR3 DNA reads as TGTGCCAGATATGAAACAAGACGGGGAACTATACCCTACGAGCAGTACTTC.

This chain joins TRBV13 and TRBJ2-5; D gene unclear. This CDR3 spans 16 amino acids. Germline V lookup: CDR1 PRHDT, CDR2 FYEKMQ (reference sequence). Trimming removed 0 bases at V and 5 bases at J, with 16 bases between. The CDR3 loop reads CASSLGQDTYTETQYF. The DNA for the CDR3 is TGTGCCAGCAGCTTAGGCCAAGACACGTATACGGAGACCCAGTACTTC.

CDR3 sequence: CASSLGTEEQFF. The CDR3, as DNA: TGTGCCAGCTCACTAGGGACAGAAGAGCAGTTCTTC. V gene TRBV18 combines with J gene TRBJ2-1, with 7 bases identical to TRBD1. This CDR3 has 12 residues. Trimming cost V 4 bases and J 10 bases; bases outside gene matches: 4. The germline V gene has CDR1 KGHSH and CDR2 LQKENI.

V usage is TRBV28 and J usage is TRBJ1-1; D is unclear. The CDR3 extends over 15 amino acids. V shed 4 bases and J shed 3 bases, with 15 bases lying between them. Germline loops: CDR1 MDHEN, CDR2 SYDVKM. The CDR3 sequence is CASSSPSDTDTEAFF. The CDR3 DNA reads as TGTGCCAGCAGTTCTCCGAGCGACACGGACACTGAAGCTTTCTTT. Looking up the rest from reference TRBV28 and TRBJ1-1 gives the full variable domain: DVKVTQSSRYLVKRTGEKVFLECVQDMDHENMFWYRQDPGLGLRLIYFSYDVKMKEKGDIPEGYSVSREKKERFSLILESASTNQTSMYLCASSSPSDTDTEAFFGQGTRLTVV.

The genes are TRBV27 and TRBJ2-7; 10 bases fit TRBD1. Unmatched junction bases numbered 9, after V lost 0 bases and J lost 4 bases. Germline CDR1 MNHEY, CDR2 SMNVEV (reference sequence). CDR3 length equals 17 residues. The CDR3 reads CASSLSPGQGKSYEQYF. The DNA for the CDR3 is TGTGCCAGCAGTTTATCTCCGGGACAGGGGAAAAGTTACGAGCAGTACTTC.

The chain couples TRBV7-9 to TRBJ2-5; 9 bases agree with TRBD2. The CDR3 loop spans 18 amino acids. The germline gives CDR1 SEHNR, CDR2 FQNEAQ (reference sequence). Losses at the gene ends were 5 bases for V and 5 bases for J; bases not matched to a gene: 18. CDR3 protein: CASSPDGPFQRGDETQYF. For the CDR3, the DNA is TGTGCCAGCAGCCCCGATGGCCCTTTTCAGCGGGGGGATGAGACCCAGTACTTC. Looking up the rest from reference TRBV7-9 and TRBJ2-5 gives the full variable domain: DTGVSQNPRHKITKRGQNVTFRCDPISEHNRLYWYRQTLGQGPEFLTYFQNEAQLEKSRLLSDRFSAERPKGSFSTLEIQRTEQGDSAMYLCASSPDGPFQRGDETQYFGPGTRLLVL.

V is TRBV27 and J is TRBJ2-7; 11 bases map to TRBD2. Unmatched junction bases numbered 8, after V lost 7 bases and J lost 0 bases. This CDR3 spans 16 amino acids. The germline V gene has CDR1 MNHEY and CDR2 SMNVEV (reference sequence). CDR3 sequence: CASTDLAGGSSYEQYF. The CDR3, as DNA: TGTGCCAGCACTGATTTAGCGGGGGGGAGCTCCTACGAGCAGTACTTC.

The chain joins TRBV19 to TRBJ1-5; D gene ambiguous. Trimming left V 7 bases short and J 0 bases short, with 10 bases between. CDR3 length: 14 amino acids. Germline V gene sequence: CDR1 LNHDA, CDR2 SQIVND (reference sequence). The DNA of the CDR3 is TGTGCCAGTAACTATTGGGTTAGCAATCAGCCCCAGCATTTT. Its protein product is CASNYWVSNQPQHF. The whole variable domain, remainder taken from reference TRBV19 and TRBJ1-5, is DGGITQSPKYLFRKEGQNVTLSCEQNLNHDAMYWYRQDPGQGLRLIYYSQIVNDFQKGDIAEGYSVSREKKESFPLTVTSAQKNPTAFYLCASNYWVSNQPQHFGDGTRLSIL.

This clonotype was recorded once. DNA for the CDR3: TGTGCCAGTAGTATAGTCTACAGGGGCTACCGTTTGGATGAGCAGTTCTTC. It is translated as CASSIVYRGYRLDEQFF. This rearrangement joins TRBV19 to TRBJ2-1, with 7 bases that match TRBD1. The junction had 14 bases not matched to a gene; V was cut back by 1 base and J by 8 bases. In germline, CDR1 is LNHDA, CDR2 SQIVND (reference sequence). This CDR3 contains 17 residues.

Only a few counts were recorded for this clonotype. V and J are TRBV6-5 and TRBJ1-4; D is uncertain. V lost 4 bases and J lost 0, with 9 bases in between. The CDR3 is 15 residues long. Germline-derived CDR1 and CDR2 are MNHEY and SVGAGI. CDR3 protein: CASSSPVPTNEKLFF. The CDR3 DNA sequence: TGTGCCAGCAGTTCCCCCGTCCCAACTAATGAAAAACTGTTTTTT.

This clonotype is a singleton in its sample. CDR3 DNA: TGTGCCAGCAGCCAACAAATAGCGGGGGGATCAGATACGCAGTATTTT. Translation: CASSQQIAGGSDTQYF. This rearrangement joins TRBV7-9 to TRBJ2-3; 10 positions agree with TRBD2. The length of the CDR3 is 16 residues. Trimming at V came to 5 bases and at J to 4 bases, leaving 9 bases not matched to a gene. Germline V gene sequence: CDR1 SEHNR, CDR2 FQNEAQ (reference sequence). The full variable domain, rest sourced from reference TRBV7-9 and TRBJ2-3, is DTGVSQNPRHKITKRGQNVTFRCDPISEHNRLYWYRQTLGQGPEFLTYFQNEAQLEKSRLLSDRFSAERPKGSFSTLEIQRTEQGDSAMYLCASSQQIAGGSDTQYFGPGTRLTVL.

There are a few counts of this clonotype. The genes are TRBV27 and TRBJ2-7; D unresolved. Germline V gene data show CDR1 as MNHEY and CDR2 as SMNVEV (reference sequence). V dropped 11 bases and J dropped 6 bases, with 14 bases sitting between them. The length of the CDR3 is 11 residues. The CDR3 DNA follows: TGTGCCGGCCTGGAGCCCCGCGAGCAGTACTTC. It translates to CAGLEPREQYF.

This clonotype was detected only once. The CDR3 sequence is CSVEEEKTQYF. CDR3 nucleotide sequence: TGCAGCGTTGAAGAGGAAAAGACCCAGTACTTC. This chain uses TRBV29-1 with TRBJ2-5; D remains ambiguous. V was clipped by 0 bases and J by 6 bases, with 5 bases between them. The CDR3 is made up of 11 amino acids. Germline lookup yields CDR1 SQVTM and CDR2 ANQGSEA.

This clonotype was picked up a small number of times. The chain links TRBV5-6 to TRBJ2-7; 10 positions agree with TRBD2. CDR3 length: 14 amino acids. Losses at the gene ends were 3 bases for V and 3 bases for J; bases not matched to a gene: 3. Germline V lookup: CDR1 SGHDT, CDR2 YYEEEE. The CDR3 nucleotides are TGTGCCAGCAGCTCCGGACTAGCGGTCTACGAGCAGTACTTC. Amino acid sequence: CASSSGLAVYEQYF.

The chain joins TRBV27 to TRBJ1-5; the match to TRBD1 covers 7 bases. V lost 2 bases, J lost 6 bases, and 4 bases stayed unmatched. This CDR3 is 14 amino acids long. Looked up from germline, CDR1 is MNHEY and CDR2 is SMNVEV (reference sequence). The DNA for the CDR3 is TGTGCCAGCAGTTTACAGGGGGAGGGTCAGCCCCAGCATTTT. Translating gives CASSLQGEGQPQHF.

The sample holds one count of this clonotype. The chain combines TRBV24-1 with TRBJ2-3, with D tentatively TRBD1 (6 bases). Per germline, CDR1 KGHDR and CDR2 SFDVKD. Between the trimmed V and J ends, which lost 4 bases and 0 bases, there was a span of 19 bases. The CDR3 has 18 residues. In nucleotides, the CDR3 is TGTGCCACCAGTGAAGCGAGACCGGGACACAAGAGCACAGATACGCAGTATTTT. It is translated as CATSEARPGHKSTDTQYF.